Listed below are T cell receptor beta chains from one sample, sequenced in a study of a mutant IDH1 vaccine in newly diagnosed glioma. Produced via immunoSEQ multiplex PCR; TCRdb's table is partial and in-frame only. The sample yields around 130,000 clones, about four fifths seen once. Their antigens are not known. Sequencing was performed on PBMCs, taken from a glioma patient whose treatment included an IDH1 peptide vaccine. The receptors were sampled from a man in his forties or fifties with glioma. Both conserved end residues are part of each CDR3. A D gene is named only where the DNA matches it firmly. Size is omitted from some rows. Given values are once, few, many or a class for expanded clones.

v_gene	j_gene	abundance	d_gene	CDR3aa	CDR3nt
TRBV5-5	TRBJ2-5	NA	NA	CASTHTSEETQYF	TGTGCCAGCACCCACACCTCAGAAGAGACCCAGTACTTC
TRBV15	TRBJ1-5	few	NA	CATSGGRDSPQHF	TGTGCCACCAGCGGGGGCCGTGATTCGCCCCAGCATTTT
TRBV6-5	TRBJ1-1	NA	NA	CASSLLSRGLNTEAFF	TGTGCCAGCAGTTTACTATCCAGGGGATTGAACACTGAAGCTTTCTTT
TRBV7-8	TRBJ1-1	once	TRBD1	CASSYRGQGMITEAFF	TGTGCCAGCAGCTATAGAGGACAGGGGATGATCACTGAAGCTTTCTTT
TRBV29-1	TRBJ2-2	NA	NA	CSVDVLGNTGELFF	TGCAGCGTTGATGTCCTGGGGAACACCGGGGAGCTGTTTTTT
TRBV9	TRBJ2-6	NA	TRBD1	CASSLTGGPSGANVLTF	TGTGCCAGCAGCCTCACAGGGGGCCCCTCTGGGGCCAACGTCCTGACTTTC
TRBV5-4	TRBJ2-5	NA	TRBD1	CASSTRDRSQETQYF	TGTGCCAGCAGCACCCGGGACAGGTCCCAAGAGACCCAGTACTTC
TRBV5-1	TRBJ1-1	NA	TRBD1	CASSSRTGNTEAFF	TGCGCCAGCAGCTCGAGGACAGGTAACACTGAAGCTTTCTTT
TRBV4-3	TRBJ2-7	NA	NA	CASSQGGSSYHEQYF	TGCGCCAGCAGCCAAGGAGGCTCTAGCTACCACGAGCAGTACTTC
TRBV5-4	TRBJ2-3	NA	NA	CASSSRLLTDTQYF	TGTGCCAGCAGCTCCAGGCTCCTCACAGATACGCAGTATTTT
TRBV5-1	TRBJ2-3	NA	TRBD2	CASTPGGRIQHTQYF	TGCGCCAGCACCCCGGGGGGGAGGATTCAGCATACGCAGTATTTT
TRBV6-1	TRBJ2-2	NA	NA	CASSDRVSTGELFF	TGTGCCAGCAGCGACCGGGTTTCCACCGGGGAGCTGTTTTTT
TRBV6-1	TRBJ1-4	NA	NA	CASSEVVRVYEKLFF	TGTGCCAGCAGTGAAGTAGTTAGGGTCTATGAAAAACTGTTTTTT
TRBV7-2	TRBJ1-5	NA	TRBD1	CASSLVSGGNQPQHF	TGTGCCAGCAGCTTAGTATCAGGGGGGAATCAGCCCCAGCATTTT
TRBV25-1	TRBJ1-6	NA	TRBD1	CASSEFGQEQRSPLHF	TGTGCCAGCAGTGAATTCGGACAGGAGCAGCGGTCACCCCTCCACTTT
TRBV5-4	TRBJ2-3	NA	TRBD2	CASSPGTSGASTDTQYF	TGTGCCAGCAGCCCTGGGACTAGCGGGGCAAGCACAGATACGCAGTATTTT
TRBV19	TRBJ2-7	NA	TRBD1	CASRRDRASYEQYF	TGTGCCAGTAGGCGGGACAGGGCCTCCTACGAGCAGTACTTC
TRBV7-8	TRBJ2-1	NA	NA	CASSLRIGRRDEQFF	TGTGCCAGCAGCTTACGAATCGGGCGGCGGGATGAGCAGTTCTTC
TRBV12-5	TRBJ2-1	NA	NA	CASDVLGYNEQFF	TGTGCTAGTGACGTACTCGGATACAATGAGCAGTTCTTC
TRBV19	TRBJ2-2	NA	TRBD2	CASSTQRGGELFF	TGTGCCAGTAGTACACAGCGGGGCGGGGAGCTGTTTTTT
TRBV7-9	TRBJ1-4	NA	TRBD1	CASSLVLTGDQSNEKLFF	TGTGCCAGCAGCTTAGTTCTGACAGGGGACCAATCTAATGAAAAACTGTTTTTT
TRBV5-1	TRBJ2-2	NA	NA	CASSSPLPSTGELFF	TGCGCCAGCAGCTCCCCTCTCCCCAGCACCGGGGAGCTGTTTTTT
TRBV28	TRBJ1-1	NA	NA	CASSLTGLIKNTEAFF	TGTGCCAGCAGCCTCACAGGACTTATCAAGAACACTGAAGCTTTCTTT
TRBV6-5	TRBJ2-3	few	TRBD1	CASSYIGTGHTDTQYF	TGTGCCAGCAGTTACATCGGGACAGGGCATACAGATACGCAGTATTTT
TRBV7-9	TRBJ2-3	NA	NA	CASSPTVQTGQYF	TGTGCCAGCAGCCCGACGGTTCAAACGGGGCAGTATTTT
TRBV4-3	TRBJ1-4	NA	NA	CASSQDGQGLEKLFF	TGCGCCAGCAGCCAAGATGGGCAGGGGCTAGAAAAACTGTTTTTT
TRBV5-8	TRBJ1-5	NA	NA	CASSLGGHLNQPQHF	TGTGCCAGCAGCTTGGGGGGACACCTAAATCAGCCCCAGCATTTT
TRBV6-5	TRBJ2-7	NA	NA	CASSYNSYEQYF	TGTGCCAGCAGTTACAACTCCTACGAGCAGTACTTC